The source of this T cell receptor (beta chain) is a study of breast tumors, draining lymph nodes, adjacent tissues. Whole-study findings and limits: Tumors had less TCR diversity than lymph nodes, more than nontumor tissue.

TCRdb ran MiXCR on the multiplex PCR reads and lists one entry per CDR3 protein. The top ten hold about 1% of the sample, which has approximately 280,000 distinct CDR3 sequences, about 33% seen once. This clonotype was picked up many times. The antigen is not known. The lymph nodes were axillary draining lymph nodes from breast cancer patients. The sequenced material came from axillary lymph node tissue. The TCR comes from a female donor with breast cancer. Some clones in this sample may be carry-over from other donors' samples.

Here the CDR3 reads CASSLGLLTEQYF. DNA for the CDR3: TGTGCCAGCAGCTTGGGCCTCTTGACGGAGCAGTACTTC. The V and J genes are TRBV5-4 and TRBJ2-7; the D is unclear. V was shortened by 0 bases and J by 7 bases, with 11 bases between the two germline ends. The CDR3 runs to 13 residues. CDR1 is SGHNT and CDR2 is YYREEE in the germline V gene (reference sequence). Together with reference TRBV5-4 and TRBJ2-7, the CDR3 gives the full variable domain: ETGVTQSPTHLIKTRGQQVTLRCSSQSGHNTVSWYQQALGQGPQFIFQYYREEENGRGNFPPRFSGLQFPNYSSELNVNALELDDSALYLCASSLGLLTEQYFGPGTRLTVT.